The 3 T cell receptor beta chains listed next were all sequenced from one sample in a study of T cell changes during pregnancy in multiple sclerosis. Sequenced by immunoSEQ multiplex PCR; TCRdb stores in-frame clones only, minus some. This sample carries 80,000 to 130,000 clones, roughly 92% of them seen once, and the ten largest clones take 1.2%. The sample in question was peripheral blood, obtained in the second trimester of pregnancy. The receptors originated from a female donor with multiple sclerosis, enrolled in a pregnancy study.

The chain links TRBV5-5 to TRBJ2-7, with TRBD2 matching over 14 bases. V shed 5 bases, J shed 4 bases, and the junction held 5 bases outside the gene matches. Germline V gene sequence: CDR1 SGHKS, CDR2 YYEKEE (reference sequence). CDR3 size: 15 residues. CDR3 bases: TGTGCCAGCAGTTCCGGACTAGCGGGAGGATACGAGCAGTACTTC. This gives the protein CASSSGLAGGYEQYF. Combining the CDR3 with reference TRBV5-5 and TRBJ2-7 gives the whole variable domain DAGVTQSPTHLIKTRGQQVTLRCSPISGHKSVSWYQQVLGQGPQFIFQYYEKEERGRGNFPDRFSARQFPNYSSELNVNALLLGDSALYLCASSSGLAGGYEQYFGPGTRLTVT.

The CDR3 protein is CAWSTGQIQHGYTF. DNA for the CDR3: TGTGCCTGGAGTACGGGACAGATACAACATGGCTACACCTTC. The rearrangement links TRBV30 to TRBJ1-2, with TRBD1 matching over 7 bases. CDR3 length equals 14 residues. Germline values: CDR1 GTSNPN, CDR2 SVGIG (reference sequence). Trimming removed 2 bases from V and 6 bases from J; junction bases left unmatched: 9.

This clone was seen just once. This sequence joins TRBV5-1 and TRBJ2-5; D is possibly TRBD2 (6 bases). Trimming pared 4 bases from V and 2 bases from J, leaving 12 bases between. The CDR3 runs 14 residues. Germline V gives CDR1 SGHRS, CDR2 YFSETQ. Here the CDR3 reads CASSEPGTQETQYF. In DNA, the CDR3 is TGCGCCAGCAGCGAACCCGGGACTCAAGAGACCCAGTACTTC. Together with reference TRBV5-1 and TRBJ2-5, the CDR3 gives the full variable domain: KAGVTQTPRYLIKTRGQQVTLSCSPISGHRSVSWYQQTPGQGLQFLFEYFSETQRNKGNFPGRFSGRQFSNSRSEMNVSTLELGDSALYLCASSEPGTQETQYFGPGTRLLVL.